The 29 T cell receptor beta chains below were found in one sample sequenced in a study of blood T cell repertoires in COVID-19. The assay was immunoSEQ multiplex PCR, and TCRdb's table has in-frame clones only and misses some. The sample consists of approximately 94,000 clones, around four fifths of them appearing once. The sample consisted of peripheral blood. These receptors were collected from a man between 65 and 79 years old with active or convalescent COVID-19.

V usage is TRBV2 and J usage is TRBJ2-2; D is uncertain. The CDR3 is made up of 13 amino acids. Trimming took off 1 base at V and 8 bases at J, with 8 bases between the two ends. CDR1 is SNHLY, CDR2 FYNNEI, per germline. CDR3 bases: TGTGCCAGCAGTGAAGTCCGCGAGGGGGAGCTGTTTTTT. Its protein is CASSEVREGELFF.

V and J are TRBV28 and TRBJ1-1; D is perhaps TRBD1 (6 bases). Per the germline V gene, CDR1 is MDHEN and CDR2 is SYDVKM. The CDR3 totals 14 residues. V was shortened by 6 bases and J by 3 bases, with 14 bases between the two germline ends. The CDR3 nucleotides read TGTGCCAGCAGCCTCACAGGGTCGTACACTGAAGCTTTCTTT. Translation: CASSLTGSYTEAFF.

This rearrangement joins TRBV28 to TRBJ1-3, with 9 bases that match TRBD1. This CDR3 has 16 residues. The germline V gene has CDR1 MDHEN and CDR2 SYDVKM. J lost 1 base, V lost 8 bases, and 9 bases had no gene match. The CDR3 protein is CASGETGTGSGNTIYF. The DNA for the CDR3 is TGTGCCAGCGGAGAGACCGGGACAGGGTCTGGAAACACCATATATTTT.

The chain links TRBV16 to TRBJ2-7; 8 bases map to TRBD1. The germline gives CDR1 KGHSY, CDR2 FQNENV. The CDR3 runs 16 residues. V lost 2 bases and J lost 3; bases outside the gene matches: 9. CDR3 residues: CASSQLDTGGIYEQYF. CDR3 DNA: TGTGCCAGCAGCCAACTAGATACAGGGGGAATCTACGAGCAGTACTTC.

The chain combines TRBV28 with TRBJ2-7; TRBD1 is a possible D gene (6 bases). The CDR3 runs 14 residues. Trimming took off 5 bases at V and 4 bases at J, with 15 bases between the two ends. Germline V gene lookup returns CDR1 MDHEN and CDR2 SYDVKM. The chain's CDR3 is CASSPHDRFYEQYF. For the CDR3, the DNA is TGTGCCAGCAGTCCGCACGACAGGTTTTACGAGCAGTACTTC.

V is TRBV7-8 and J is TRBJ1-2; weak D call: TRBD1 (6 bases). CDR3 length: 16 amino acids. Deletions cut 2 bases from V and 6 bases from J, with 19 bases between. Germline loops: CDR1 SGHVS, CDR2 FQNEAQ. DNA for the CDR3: TGTGCCAGCAGCTTACGGACAGAACCCTTCGGCGATGGCTACACCTTC. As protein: CASSLRTEPFGDGYTF. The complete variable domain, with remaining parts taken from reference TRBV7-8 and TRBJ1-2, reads GAGVSQSPRYKVAKRGQDVALRCDPISGHVSLFWYQQALGQGPEFLTYFQNEAQLDKSGLPSDRFFAERPEGSVSTLKIQRTQQEDSAVYLCASSLRTEPFGDGYTFGSGTRLTVV.

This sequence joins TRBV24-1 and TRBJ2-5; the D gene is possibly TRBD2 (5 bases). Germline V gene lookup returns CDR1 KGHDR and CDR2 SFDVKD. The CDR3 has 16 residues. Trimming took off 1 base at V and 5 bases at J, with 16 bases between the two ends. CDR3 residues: CATSDLATGFRETQYF. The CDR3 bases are TGTGCCACCAGTGATTTAGCCACGGGATTTCGGGAGACCCAGTACTTC.

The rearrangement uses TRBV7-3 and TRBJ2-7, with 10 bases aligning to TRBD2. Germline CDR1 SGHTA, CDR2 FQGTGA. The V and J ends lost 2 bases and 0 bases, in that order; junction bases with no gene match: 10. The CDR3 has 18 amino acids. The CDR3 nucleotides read TGTGCCAGCAGCTTAGGAGCGGGGGGGCCCCGGAGCTCCTACGAGCAGTACTTC. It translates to CASSLGAGGPRSSYEQYF.

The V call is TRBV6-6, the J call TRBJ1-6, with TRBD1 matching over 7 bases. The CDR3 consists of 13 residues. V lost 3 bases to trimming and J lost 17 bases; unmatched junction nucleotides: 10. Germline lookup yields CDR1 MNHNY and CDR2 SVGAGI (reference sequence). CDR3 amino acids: CASSYTDRPGVHF. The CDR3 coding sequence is TGTGCCAGCAGTTATACGGACAGGCCCGGAGTCCACTTT.

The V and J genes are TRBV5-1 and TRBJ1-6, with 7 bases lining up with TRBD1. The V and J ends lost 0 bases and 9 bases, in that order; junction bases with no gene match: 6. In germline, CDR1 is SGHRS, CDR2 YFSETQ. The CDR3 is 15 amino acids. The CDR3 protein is CASSLEGDSSSPLHF. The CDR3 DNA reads TGCGCCAGCAGCTTGGAAGGGGACAGTAGTTCACCCCTCCACTTT.

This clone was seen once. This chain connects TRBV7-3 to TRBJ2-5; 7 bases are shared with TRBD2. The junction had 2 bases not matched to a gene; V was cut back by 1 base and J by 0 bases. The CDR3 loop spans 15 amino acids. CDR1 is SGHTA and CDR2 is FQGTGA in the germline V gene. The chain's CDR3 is CASSLMAGDQETQYF. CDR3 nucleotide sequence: TGTGCCAGCAGCTTAATGGCGGGGGACCAAGAGACCCAGTACTTC.

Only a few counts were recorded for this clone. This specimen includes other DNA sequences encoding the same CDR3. CDR3 loop: CASSMGLAGPYNEQFF. The CDR3 DNA sequence: TGTGCCAGTAGTATGGGACTAGCGGGCCCCTACAATGAGCAGTTCTTC. The chain employs TRBV19 and TRBJ2-1; 12 bases are a match to TRBD2. V shed 3 bases and J 2 bases; nucleotides not matched to a gene: 2. This CDR3 region has 16 residues. In germline, CDR1 is LNHDA, CDR2 SQIVND (reference sequence).

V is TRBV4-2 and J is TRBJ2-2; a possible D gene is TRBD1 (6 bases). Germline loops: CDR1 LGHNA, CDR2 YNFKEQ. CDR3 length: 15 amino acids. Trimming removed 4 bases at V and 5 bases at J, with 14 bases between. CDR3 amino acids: CASSPPGQTTGELFF. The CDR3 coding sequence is TGTGCCAGCAGCCCCCCTGGACAGACGACCGGGGAGCTGTTTTTT.

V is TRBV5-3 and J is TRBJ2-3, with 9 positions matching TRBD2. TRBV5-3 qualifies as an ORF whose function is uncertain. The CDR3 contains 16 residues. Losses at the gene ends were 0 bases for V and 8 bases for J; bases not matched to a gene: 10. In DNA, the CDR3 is TGTGCCAGAAGCTTGGTTGGTAGCGGGGGTGGAGTTACGCAGTATTTT. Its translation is CARSLVGSGGGVTQYF.

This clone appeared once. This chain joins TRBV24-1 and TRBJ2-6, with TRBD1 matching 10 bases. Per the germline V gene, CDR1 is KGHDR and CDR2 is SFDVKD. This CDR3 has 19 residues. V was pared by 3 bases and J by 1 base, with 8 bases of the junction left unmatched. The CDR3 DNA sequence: TGTGCCACCAGTGATCTGACAGGGGGCGTCCTTTCTGGGGCCAACGTCCTGACTTTC. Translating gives CATSDLTGGVLSGANVLTF.

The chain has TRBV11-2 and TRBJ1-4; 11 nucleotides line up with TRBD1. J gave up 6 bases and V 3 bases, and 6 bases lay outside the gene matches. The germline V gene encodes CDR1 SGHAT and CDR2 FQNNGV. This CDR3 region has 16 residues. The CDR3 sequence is CASSLVRGQGDEKLFF. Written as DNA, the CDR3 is TGTGCCAGCAGCTTGGTCAGGGGACAGGGGGATGAAAAACTGTTTTTT.

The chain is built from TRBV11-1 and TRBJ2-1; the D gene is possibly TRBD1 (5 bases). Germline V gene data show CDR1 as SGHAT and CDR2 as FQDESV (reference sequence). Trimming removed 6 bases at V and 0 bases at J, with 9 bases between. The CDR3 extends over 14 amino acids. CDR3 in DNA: TGTGCCAGCAGACAGGAAAGCTCCTACAATGAGCAGTTCTTC. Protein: CASRQESSYNEQFF.

CDR3 residues: CASSPRDRADSPLHF. CDR3 sequence (DNA): TGTGCCAGCAGCCCCAGGGACAGGGCGGATTCACCCCTCCACTTT. The chain couples TRBV7-6 to TRBJ1-6; 9 bases align to TRBD1. The germline CDR1 and CDR2 sequences are SGHVS and FNYEAQ. The trim removed 5 bases at V and 8 bases at J, leaving 7 bases unmatched. The CDR3 runs to 15 residues.

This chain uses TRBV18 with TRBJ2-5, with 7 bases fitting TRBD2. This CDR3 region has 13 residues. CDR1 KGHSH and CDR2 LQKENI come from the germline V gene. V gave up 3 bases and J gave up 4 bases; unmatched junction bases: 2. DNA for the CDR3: TGTGCCAGCTCACCGGGAGGGTCAGAGACCCAGTACTTC. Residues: CASSPGGSETQYF.

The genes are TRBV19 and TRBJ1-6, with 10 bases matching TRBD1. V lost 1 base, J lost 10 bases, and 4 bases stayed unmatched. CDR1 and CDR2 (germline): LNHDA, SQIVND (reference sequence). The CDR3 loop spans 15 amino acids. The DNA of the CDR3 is TGTGCCAGTAGTATAGGACAGGGGGCCAGATCACCCCTCCACTTT. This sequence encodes CASSIGQGARSPLHF.

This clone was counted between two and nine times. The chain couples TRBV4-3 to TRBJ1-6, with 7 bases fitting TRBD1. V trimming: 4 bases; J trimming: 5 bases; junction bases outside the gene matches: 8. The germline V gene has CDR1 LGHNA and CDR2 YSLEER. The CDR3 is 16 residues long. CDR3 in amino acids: CASSRDRTGHNSPLHF. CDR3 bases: TGCGCCAGCAGCCGCGACCGGACAGGACATAATTCACCCCTCCACTTT.

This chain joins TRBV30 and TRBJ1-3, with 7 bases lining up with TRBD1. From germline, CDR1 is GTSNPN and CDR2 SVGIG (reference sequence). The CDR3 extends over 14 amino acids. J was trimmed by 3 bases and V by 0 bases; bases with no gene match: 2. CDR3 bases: TGTGCCTGGAGTGTACAGGGGATTGGAAACACCATATATTTT. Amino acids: CAWSVQGIGNTIYF.

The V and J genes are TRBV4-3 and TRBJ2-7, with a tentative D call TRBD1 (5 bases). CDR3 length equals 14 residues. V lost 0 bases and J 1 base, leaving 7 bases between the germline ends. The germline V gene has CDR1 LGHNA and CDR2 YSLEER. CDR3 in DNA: TGCGCCAGCAGCCAAGATGCAGGGTCCTACGAGCAGTACTTC. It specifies CASSQDAGSYEQYF.

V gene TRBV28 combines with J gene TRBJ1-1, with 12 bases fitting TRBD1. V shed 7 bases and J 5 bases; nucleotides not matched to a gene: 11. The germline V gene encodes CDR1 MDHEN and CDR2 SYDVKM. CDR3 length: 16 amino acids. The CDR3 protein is CASTVPGTGGRTEAFF. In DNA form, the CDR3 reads TGTGCCAGCACCGTCCCCGGGACAGGGGGCCGGACTGAAGCTTTCTTT.

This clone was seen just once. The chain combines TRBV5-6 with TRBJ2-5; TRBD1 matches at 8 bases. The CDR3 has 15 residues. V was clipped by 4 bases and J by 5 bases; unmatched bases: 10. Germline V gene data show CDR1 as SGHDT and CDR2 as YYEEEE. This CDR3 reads CASSPRQGWGETQYF. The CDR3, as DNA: TGTGCCAGCAGCCCCAGACAGGGGTGGGGCGAGACCCAGTACTTC.

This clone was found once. The CDR3 reads CATSRDHVGDEKLFF. The CDR3 DNA sequence: TGTGCCACCAGCAGAGATCACGTCGGGGATGAAAAACTGTTTTTT. The chain joins TRBV15 to TRBJ1-4; no reliable D call. V was trimmed by 0 bases and J by 6 bases, leaving 11 bases between them. The CDR3 covers 15 residues. Germline loops: CDR1 LNHNV, CDR2 YYDKDF (reference sequence).

DNA of the CDR3: TGTGCCAGTAGTGCCTACAGGGGAGGTATGAACACTGAAGCTTTCTTT. Protein sequence: CASSAYRGGMNTEAFF. The gene calls are TRBV19 and TRBJ1-1; 7 bases map to TRBD1. Trimming cost V 5 bases and J 0 bases; bases outside gene matches: 9. This CDR3 is built from 16 residues. CDR1 is LNHDA and CDR2 is SQIVND in the germline V gene (reference sequence).

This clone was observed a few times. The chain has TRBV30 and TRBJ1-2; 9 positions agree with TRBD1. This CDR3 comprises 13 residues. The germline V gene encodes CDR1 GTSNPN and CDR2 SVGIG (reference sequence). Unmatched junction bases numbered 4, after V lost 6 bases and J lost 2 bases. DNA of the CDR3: TGTGCCTGCGTGGGGACAGGGAACTATGGCTACACCTTC. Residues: CACVGTGNYGYTF.

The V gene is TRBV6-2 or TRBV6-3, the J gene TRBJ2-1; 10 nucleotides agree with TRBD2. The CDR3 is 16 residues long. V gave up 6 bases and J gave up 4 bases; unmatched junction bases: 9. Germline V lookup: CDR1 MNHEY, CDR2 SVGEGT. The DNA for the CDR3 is TGTGCCAGCAGCCCTTCTAGCGGGAGCTCGTACAATGAGCAGTTCTTC. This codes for CASSPSSGSSYNEQFF.